A single T cell receptor (beta chain) is shown here with its context. The antigen remains undetermined. In germline, CDR1 is WNHNN, CDR2 SYGVQD (reference sequence). V lost 2 bases and J 1 base, leaving 13 bases between the germline ends. CDR3 length equals 16 residues. The sample originates from a study of cytomegalovirus exposure and HLA in healthy donors. Whole-study context: Roughly 80 million unique TCRs from HLA-typed donors made up an early data release. Findings and caveats of the study: Later on, an analysis showed TCR association rates differing by HLA locus, with DRB1 the most and HLA-C the fewest. The classifier was said to identify cytomegalovirus status with high specificity and sensitivity. Overall, some 160 TCR beta chains were annotated as cytomegalovirus-associated.

Both 60 Vbeta primers and 13 Jbeta primers went into the PCR. Profiled with immunoSEQ multiplex PCR; TCRdb holds only in-frame clones, not every one. The sample contains fewer than 350,000 clones, around 90% of which appear only once. The rearrangement uses TRBV10-1 and TRBJ2-3, with D possibly TRBD2 on 6 matching bases. The specimen was PBMCs. The TCR sequence derives from a woman aged 18 to 35 in good health and CMV-seronegative. This CDR3 reads CASSEAKTGGTDTQYF. DNA of the CDR3: TGCGCCAGCAGTGAGGCTAAAACGGGAGGCACAGATACGCAGTATTTT.